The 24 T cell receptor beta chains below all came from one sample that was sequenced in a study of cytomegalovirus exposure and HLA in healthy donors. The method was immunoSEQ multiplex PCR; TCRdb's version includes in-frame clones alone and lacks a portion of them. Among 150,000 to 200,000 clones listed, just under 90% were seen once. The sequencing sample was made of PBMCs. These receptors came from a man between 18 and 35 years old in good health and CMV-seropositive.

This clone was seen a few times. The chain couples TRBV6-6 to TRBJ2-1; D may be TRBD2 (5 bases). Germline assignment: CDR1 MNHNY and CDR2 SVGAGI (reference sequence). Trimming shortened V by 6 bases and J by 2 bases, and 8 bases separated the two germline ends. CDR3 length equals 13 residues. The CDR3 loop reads CASRWETYNEQFF. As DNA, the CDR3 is TGTGCCAGCAGGTGGGAGACCTACAATGAGCAGTTCTTC.

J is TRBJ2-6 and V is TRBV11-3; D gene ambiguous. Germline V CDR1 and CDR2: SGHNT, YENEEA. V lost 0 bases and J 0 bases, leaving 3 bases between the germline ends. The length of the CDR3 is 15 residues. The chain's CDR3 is CASSLDLSGANVLTF. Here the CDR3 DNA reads TGTGCCAGCAGCTTAGATCTCTCTGGGGCCAACGTCCTGACTTTC.

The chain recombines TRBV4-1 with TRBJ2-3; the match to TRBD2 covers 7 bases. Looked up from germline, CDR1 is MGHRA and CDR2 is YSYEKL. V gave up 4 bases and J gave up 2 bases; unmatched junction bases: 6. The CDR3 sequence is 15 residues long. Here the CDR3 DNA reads TGCGCCAGCAGCCGTTCTAGCGGATTCACAGATACGCAGTATTTT. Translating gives CASSRSSGFTDTQYF.

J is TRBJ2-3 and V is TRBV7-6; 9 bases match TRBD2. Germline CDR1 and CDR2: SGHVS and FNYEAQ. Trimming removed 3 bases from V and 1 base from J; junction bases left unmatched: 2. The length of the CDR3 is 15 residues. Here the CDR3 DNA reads TGTGCCAGCAGCTTCGCGGGAGGGGGCACAGATACGCAGTATTTT. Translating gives CASSFAGGGTDTQYF. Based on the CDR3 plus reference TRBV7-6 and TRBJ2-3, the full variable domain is GAGVSQSPRYKVTKRGQDVALRCDPISGHVSLYWYRQALGQGPEFLTYFNYEAQQDKSGLPNDRFSAERPEGSISTLTIQRTEQRDSAMYRCASSFAGGGTDTQYFGPGTRLTVL.

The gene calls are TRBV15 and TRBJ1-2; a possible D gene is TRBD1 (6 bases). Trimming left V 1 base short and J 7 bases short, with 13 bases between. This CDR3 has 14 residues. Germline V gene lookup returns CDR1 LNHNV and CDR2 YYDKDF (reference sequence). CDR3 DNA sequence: TGTGCCACCAGCAGAGGAATCTCAGGGGTTGGCTACACCTTC. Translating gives CATSRGISGVGYTF.

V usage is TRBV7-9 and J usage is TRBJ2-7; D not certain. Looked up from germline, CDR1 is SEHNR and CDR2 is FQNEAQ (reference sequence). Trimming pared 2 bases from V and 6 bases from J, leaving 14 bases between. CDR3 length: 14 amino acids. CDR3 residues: CASSLSLDPLEQYF. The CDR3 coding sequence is TGTGCCAGCAGCTTATCGTTAGATCCCCTCGAGCAGTACTTC.

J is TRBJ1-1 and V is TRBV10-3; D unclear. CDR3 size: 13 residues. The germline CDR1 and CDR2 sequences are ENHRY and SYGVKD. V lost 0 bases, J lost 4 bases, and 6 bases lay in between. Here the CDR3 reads CAISESIGTEAFF. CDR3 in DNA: TGTGCCATCAGTGAGTCGATCGGCACTGAAGCTTTCTTT.

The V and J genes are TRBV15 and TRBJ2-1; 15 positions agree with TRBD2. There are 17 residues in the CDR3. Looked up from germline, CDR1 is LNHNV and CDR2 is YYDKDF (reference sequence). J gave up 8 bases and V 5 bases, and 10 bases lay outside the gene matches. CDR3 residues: CATSGGTSGGSWDEQFF. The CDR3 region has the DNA TGTGCCACCAGCGGCGGGACTAGCGGGGGGTCTTGGGATGAGCAGTTCTTC.

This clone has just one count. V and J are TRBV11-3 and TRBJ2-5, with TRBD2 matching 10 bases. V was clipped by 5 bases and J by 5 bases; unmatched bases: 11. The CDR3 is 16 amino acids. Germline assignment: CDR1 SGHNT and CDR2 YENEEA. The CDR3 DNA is TGTGCCAGCAGCCCACAAGGGCTAGCGGGAGTTGAGACCCAGTACTTC. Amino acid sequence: CASSPQGLAGVETQYF.

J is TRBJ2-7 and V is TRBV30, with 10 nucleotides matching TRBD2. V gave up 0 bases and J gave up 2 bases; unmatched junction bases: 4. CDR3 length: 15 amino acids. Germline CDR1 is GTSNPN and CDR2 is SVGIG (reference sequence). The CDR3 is CAWSVTLAGAYEQYF. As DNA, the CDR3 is TGTGCCTGGAGTGTTACGCTAGCGGGAGCCTACGAGCAGTACTTC.

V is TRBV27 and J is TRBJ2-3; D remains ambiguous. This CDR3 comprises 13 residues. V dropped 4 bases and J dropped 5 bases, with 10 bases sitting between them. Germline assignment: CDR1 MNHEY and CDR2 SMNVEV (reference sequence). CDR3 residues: CASSSLFRDTQYF. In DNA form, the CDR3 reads TGTGCCAGCAGTTCTTTATTTAGAGATACGCAGTATTTT.

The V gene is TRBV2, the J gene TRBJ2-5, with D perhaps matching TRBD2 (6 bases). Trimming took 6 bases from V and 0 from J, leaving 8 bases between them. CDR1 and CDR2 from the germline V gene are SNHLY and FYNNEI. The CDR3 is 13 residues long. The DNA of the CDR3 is TGTGCCAGCAGAGGAGGGTACCAAGAGACCCAGTACTTC. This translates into CASRGGYQETQYF.

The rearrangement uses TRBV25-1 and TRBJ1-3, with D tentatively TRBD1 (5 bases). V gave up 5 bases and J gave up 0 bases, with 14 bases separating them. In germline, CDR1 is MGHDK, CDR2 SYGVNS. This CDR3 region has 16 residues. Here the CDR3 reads CASSQGGDGSGNTIYF. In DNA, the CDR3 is TGTGCCAGCAGTCAAGGAGGGGACGGCTCTGGAAACACCATATATTTT.

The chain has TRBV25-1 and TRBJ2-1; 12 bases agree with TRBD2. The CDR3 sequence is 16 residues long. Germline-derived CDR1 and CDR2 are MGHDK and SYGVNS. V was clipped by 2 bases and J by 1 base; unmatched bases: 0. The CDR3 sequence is CASSEGLAGSYNEQFF. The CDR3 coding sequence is TGTGCCAGCAGTGAAGGACTAGCGGGGTCCTACAATGAGCAGTTCTTC.

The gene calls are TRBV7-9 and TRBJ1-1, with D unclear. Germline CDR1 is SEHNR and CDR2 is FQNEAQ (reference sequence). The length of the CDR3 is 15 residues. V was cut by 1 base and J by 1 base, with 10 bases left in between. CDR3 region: CASSLGYSQNTEAFF. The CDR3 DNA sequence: TGTGCCAGCAGCTTAGGATACAGTCAGAACACTGAAGCTTTCTTT.

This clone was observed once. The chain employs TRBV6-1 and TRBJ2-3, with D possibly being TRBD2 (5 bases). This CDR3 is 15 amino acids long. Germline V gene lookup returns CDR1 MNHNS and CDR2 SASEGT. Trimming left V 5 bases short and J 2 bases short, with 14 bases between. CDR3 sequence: CASSLGGSYTDTQYF. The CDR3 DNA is TGTGCCAGCAGTTTGGGTGGGAGTTACACAGATACGCAGTATTTT.

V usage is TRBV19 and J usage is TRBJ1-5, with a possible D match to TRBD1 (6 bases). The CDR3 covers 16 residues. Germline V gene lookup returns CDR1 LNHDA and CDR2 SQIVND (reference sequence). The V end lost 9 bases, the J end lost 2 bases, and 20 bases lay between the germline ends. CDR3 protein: CARHWAGASGNQPQHF. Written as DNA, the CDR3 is TGTGCCAGACATTGGGCGGGGGCGTCGGGCAATCAGCCCCAGCATTTT.

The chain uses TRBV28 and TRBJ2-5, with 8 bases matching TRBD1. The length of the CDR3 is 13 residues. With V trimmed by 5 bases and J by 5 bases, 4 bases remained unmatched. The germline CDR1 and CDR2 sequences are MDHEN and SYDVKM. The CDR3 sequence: CASSHRDRETQYF. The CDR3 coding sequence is TGTGCCAGCAGTCATAGGGACAGGGAGACCCAGTACTTC.

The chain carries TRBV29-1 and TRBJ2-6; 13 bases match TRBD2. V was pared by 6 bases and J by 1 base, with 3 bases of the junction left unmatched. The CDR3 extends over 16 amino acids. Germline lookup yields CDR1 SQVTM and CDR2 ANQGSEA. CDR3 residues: CSVRTSGSSGANVLTF. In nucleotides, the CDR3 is TGCAGCGTCCGGACTAGCGGGAGTTCTGGGGCCAACGTCCTGACTTTC.

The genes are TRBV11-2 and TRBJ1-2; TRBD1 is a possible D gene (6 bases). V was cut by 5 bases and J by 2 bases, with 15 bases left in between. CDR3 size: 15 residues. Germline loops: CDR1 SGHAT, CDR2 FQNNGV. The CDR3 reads CASSPDRGVNYGYTF. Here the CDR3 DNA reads TGTGCCAGCAGCCCGGACAGAGGGGTAAACTATGGCTACACCTTC.

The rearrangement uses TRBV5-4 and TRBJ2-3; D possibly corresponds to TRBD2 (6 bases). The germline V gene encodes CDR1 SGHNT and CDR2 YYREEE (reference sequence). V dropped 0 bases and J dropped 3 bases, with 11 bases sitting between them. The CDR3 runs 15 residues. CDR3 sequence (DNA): TGTGCCAGCAGCTTGGTAGGAGGAGGGACAGATACGCAGTATTTT. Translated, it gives CASSLVGGGTDTQYF.

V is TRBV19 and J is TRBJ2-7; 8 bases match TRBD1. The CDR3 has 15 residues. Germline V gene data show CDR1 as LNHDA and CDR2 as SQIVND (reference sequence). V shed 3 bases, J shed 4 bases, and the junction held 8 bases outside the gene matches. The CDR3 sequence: CASSMFGQGTYEQYF. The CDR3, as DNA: TGTGCCAGTAGTATGTTCGGACAGGGAACATACGAGCAGTACTTC. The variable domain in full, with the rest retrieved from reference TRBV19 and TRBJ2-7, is DGGITQSPKYLFRKEGQNVTLSCEQNLNHDAMYWYRQDPGQGLRLIYYSQIVNDFQKGDIAEGYSVSREKKESFPLTVTSAQKNPTAFYLCASSMFGQGTYEQYFGPGTRLTVT.

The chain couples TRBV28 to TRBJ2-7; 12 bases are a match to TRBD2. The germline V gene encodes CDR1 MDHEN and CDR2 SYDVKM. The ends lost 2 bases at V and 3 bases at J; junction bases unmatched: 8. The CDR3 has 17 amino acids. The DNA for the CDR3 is TGTGCCAGCAGTTTAAGACTAGCGGGAGTATTTGGCTACGAGCAGTACTTC. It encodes CASSLRLAGVFGYEQYF.

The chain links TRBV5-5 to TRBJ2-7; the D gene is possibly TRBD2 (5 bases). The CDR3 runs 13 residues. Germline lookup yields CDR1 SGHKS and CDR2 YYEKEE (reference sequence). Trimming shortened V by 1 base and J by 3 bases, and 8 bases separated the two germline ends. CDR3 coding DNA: TGTGCCAGCAGCTTGATCCGGGGCTACGAGCAGTACTTC. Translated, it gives CASSLIRGYEQYF.